This is a list of T cell receptor beta chains from one sample in a study of Graves' ophthalmopathy and Graves' hyperthyroidism. TCRdb re-called the multiplex PCR reads through MiXCR, storing one row per CDR3 protein. The sample shows about 700,000 distinct CDR3 sequences, roughly 39% of them seen only once. Sequenced sample: peripheral blood. The receptors here all came from an adult man with Graves' ophthalmopathy. Both conserved end residues are part of each CDR3. The order of the fields is CDR3 length, J gene, clone size, V gene, D gene, CDR3 protein, CDR3 DNA. A D gene is named only where the DNA matches it firmly. Expanded clones are given a class, and other clones once, few, many or no size at all.

length: 14; J: TRBJ2-7; size: many; V: TRBV7-2; D: .; CDR3: CASSSDRLTYEQYF; DNA: TGTGCCAGCAGTTCGGACAGACTAACCTACGAGCAGTACTTC
length: 14; J: TRBJ1-1; size: many; V: TRBV24-1; D: .; CDR3: CATSATPPRVEAFF; DNA: TGTGCCACCAGTGCTACACCCCCGAGGGTTGAAGCTTTCTTT
length: 12; J: TRBJ2-7; size: .; V: TRBV2; D: .; CDR3: CASSLPVGEQCF; DNA: TGTGCCAGCAGCTTGCCCGTCGGAGAGCAGTGCTTC
length: 12; J: TRBJ2-2; size: many; V: TRBV24-1; D: .; CDR3: CATRFGTGELFF; DNA: TGTGCCACCAGGTTTGGGACCGGGGAGCTGTTTTTT
length: 16; J: TRBJ2-5; size: many; V: TRBV7-2; D: .; CDR3: CASSRQPGKWGETQYF; DNA: TGTGCCAGCAGCCGACAACCGGGGAAGTGGGGAGAGACCCAGTACTTC
length: 11; J: TRBJ1-1; size: many; V: TRBV2; D: .; CDR3: CASSGGLEAFF; DNA: TGTGCCAGCAGCGGTGGACTTGAAGCTTTCTTT
length: 16; J: TRBJ2-5; size: few; V: TRBV11-3; D: TRBD1; CDR3: CASSQDPRGQGETQYF; DNA: TGTGCCAGCAGCCAAGATCCCAGGGGGCAAGGGGAGACCCAGTACTTC
length: 14; J: TRBJ1-4; size: many; V: TRBV5-1; D: TRBD1; CDR3: CASSTGQGKEKLFF; DNA: TGCGCCAGCAGCACGGGACAGGGCAAAGAAAAACTGTTTTTT
length: 12; J: TRBJ2-3; size: many; V: TRBV7-2; D: .; CDR3: CASSLATDTQYF; DNA: TGTGCCAGCAGCTTAGCCACGGATACGCAGTATTTT
length: 17; J: TRBJ1-5; size: once; V: TRBV19; D: TRBD1; CDR3: CAWERGGDSVSNQPQHF; DNA: TGTGCCTGGGAGAGAGGGGGGGACAGCGTTAGCAATCAGCCCCAGCATTTT
length: 15; J: TRBJ2-6; size: .; V: TRBV20-1; D: .; CDR3: CSARDSGTEANVLTF; DNA: TGCAGTGCTAGAGATTCCGGGACTGAGGCCAACGTCCTGACTTTC
length: 14; J: TRBJ1-4; size: .; V: TRBV10-3; D: TRBD1; CDR3: CAISTGGADEKLFF; DNA: TGTGCCATCAGCACAGGGGGAGCTGACGAAAAACTGTTTTTT
length: 20; J: TRBJ2-7; size: .; V: TRBV20-1; D: TRBD2; CDR3: CSASTTQPGLAGSRSYEQYF; DNA: TGCAGTGCCTCAACTACTCAACCGGGACTAGCGGGGTCGAGGTCCTACGAGCAGTACTTC